These 15 T cell receptor beta chains came from one sample sequenced in a study of human versus mouse CDR3 diversity and MHC coevolution. The data were produced by immunoSEQ multiplex PCR, yet TCRdb's version contains in-frame clones alone and is incomplete. Here the sample spans about 60,000 clones, just under 95% being singletons. The sample comprised naive CD4+ T cells from blood. Subset indicated: CD45RO-negative CD62L-positive naive CD4 T cells. These TCRs come from a person in their sixties in good health.

The chain has TRBV5-1 and TRBJ2-7; D is ambiguous. This CDR3 comprises 14 residues. Trimming shortened V by 4 bases and J by 1 base, and 12 bases separated the two germline ends. The germline CDR1 and CDR2 sequences are SGHRS and YFSETQ. CDR3 sequence reads: CASSPTPLSYEQYF. The CDR3 nucleotides are TGCGCCAGCAGCCCAACTCCCTTATCCTACGAGCAGTACTTC.

The rearrangement links TRBV29-1 to TRBJ1-1; possibly TRBD1 for D (6 bases). Per germline, CDR1 SQVTM and CDR2 ANQGSEA. V was clipped by 3 bases and J by 3 bases, with 26 bases between them. The CDR3 is made up of 18 amino acids. This chain's CDR3 is CSVDPDGAQGPKDTEAFF. CDR3 nucleotide sequence: TGCAGCGTTGATCCCGATGGGGCACAGGGCCCGAAGGACACTGAAGCTTTCTTT.

This clone was detected only a few times. V gene TRBV9 combines with J gene TRBJ1-3; D possibly corresponds to TRBD1 (6 bases). Germline CDR1 reads SGDLS; CDR2 reads YYNGEE. The CDR3 runs to 14 residues. The V end lost 0 bases, the J end lost 4 bases, and 8 bases lay between the germline ends. The CDR3: CASSVGGQGNTIYF. For the CDR3, the DNA is TGTGCCAGCAGCGTAGGGGGACAAGGAAACACCATATATTTT. Full variable domain (missing parts from reference TRBV9 and TRBJ1-3): DSGVTQTPKHLITATGQRVTLRCSPRSGDLSVYWYQQSLDQGLQFLIQYYNGEERAKGNILERFSAQQFPDLHSELNLSSLELGDSALYFCASSVGGQGNTIYFGEGSWLTVV.

The genes are TRBV7-3 and TRBJ2-3; 14 nucleotides line up with TRBD2. This CDR3 contains 17 residues. CDR1 is SGHTA, CDR2 FQGTGA, per germline. Trimming removed 5 bases from V and 4 bases from J; junction bases left unmatched: 8. The CDR3 DNA is TGTGCCAGCAGCCCTACGGGACTAGCGGGAGTAGCAGATACGCAGTATTTT. Amino acid sequence: CASSPTGLAGVADTQYF.

V gene TRBV10-3 combines with J gene TRBJ1-2; TRBD1 matches 7 bases. Germline-derived CDR1 and CDR2 are ENHRY and SYGVKD. The ends lost 6 bases at V and 1 base at J; junction bases unmatched: 2. The CDR3 loop spans 13 amino acids. Here the CDR3 reads CAIRGTVNYGYTF. CDR3 bases: TGTGCCATCAGGGGGACAGTTAACTATGGCTACACCTTC.

This sequence joins TRBV7-8 and TRBJ1-4, with no clear D. The CDR3 has 15 residues. Trimming removed 2 bases at V and 6 bases at J, with 13 bases between. Germline V gives CDR1 SGHVS, CDR2 FQNEAQ. CDR3 sequence: CASSLREGIHEKLFF. CDR3 coding DNA: TGTGCCAGCAGCTTACGTGAGGGTATTCATGAAAAACTGTTTTTT.

The chain carries TRBV6-5 and TRBJ2-5, with D possibly being TRBD2 (6 bases). In germline, CDR1 is MNHEY, CDR2 SVGAGI. This CDR3 spans 14 amino acids. V shed 6 bases and J shed 3 bases, with 14 bases lying between them. Written as DNA, the CDR3 is TGTGCCAGCAGCCCATCGGGAGCAGAAGAGACCCAGTACTTC. Amino acid sequence: CASSPSGAEETQYF.

This chain uses TRBV19 with TRBJ2-5; TRBD2 aligns across 9 bases. The J call may be faulty, since TRBJ2-7 better matches the DNA end. The CDR3 contains 13 residues. The germline gives CDR1 LNHDA, CDR2 SQIVND (reference sequence). The CDR3 spells CASSSSGKYEQYF. The CDR3 coding sequence is TGTGCCAGTAGTTCTAGCGGGAAGTACGAGCAGTACTTC.

As regards this clone: Compared with germline, one end of the junction differs, possibly owing to a read error. V gene TRBV18 combines with J gene TRBJ2-1; the match to TRBD2 covers 8 bases. Germline lookup yields CDR1 KGHSH and CDR2 LQKENI. The CDR3 is made up of 13 amino acids. DNA of the CDR3: TGTGCCAGCTCACCAGTCGGGACTAGTGACATGCTCTTC. Translated, it gives CASSPVGTSDMLF. Filled out from reference TRBV18 and TRBJ2-1, the complete variable domain reads NAGVMQNPRHLVRRRGQEARLRCSPMKGHSHVYWYRQLPEEGLKFMVYLQKENIIDESGMPKERFSAEFPKEGPSILRIQQVVRGDSAAYFCASSPVGTSDMLFGPGTRLTVL.

This clone occurred once. The J gene is TRBJ1-5, the V gene TRBV6-5; D might be TRBD1 (6 bases). Looked up from germline, CDR1 is MNHEY and CDR2 is SVGAGI. V was clipped by 5 bases and J by 0 bases, with 11 bases between them. The CDR3 extends over 15 amino acids. CDR3 nucleotide sequence: TGTGCCAGCAGTCGGGACAAACTTAGCAATCAGCCCCAGCATTTT. This encodes CASSRDKLSNQPQHF.

The J gene is TRBJ2-7, the V gene TRBV5-1, with D possibly matching TRBD1 (6 bases). There are 14 residues in the CDR3. The ends were cut back, 1 base at V and 1 base at J, with 9 bases in the middle. Looked up from germline, CDR1 is SGHRS and CDR2 is YFSETQ. The CDR3 protein is CASSLRQESYEQYF. The CDR3 DNA sequence: TGCGCCAGCAGCTTGAGACAGGAGTCCTACGAGCAGTACTTC.

The V gene is TRBV19, the J gene TRBJ1-2; 7 bases are shared with TRBD1. This CDR3 has 16 amino acids. The germline gives CDR1 LNHDA, CDR2 SQIVND (reference sequence). V lost 3 bases to trimming and J lost 3 bases; unmatched junction nucleotides: 10. The CDR3 spells CASSILGQAADYGYTF. CDR3 DNA: TGTGCCAGTAGTATCCTAGGACAGGCCGCTGACTATGGCTACACCTTC.

The chain combines TRBV18 with TRBJ1-5; 9 bases are a match to TRBD1. CDR1 and CDR2 (germline): KGHSH, LQKENI. Losses at the gene ends were 2 bases for V and 3 bases for J; bases not matched to a gene: 5. The CDR3 loop spans 16 amino acids. CDR3 in amino acids: CASSPAGQGPNQPQHF. The CDR3 nucleotides are TGTGCCAGCTCACCAGCGGGACAGGGCCCCAATCAGCCCCAGCATTTT.

The chain uses TRBV18 and TRBJ2-2; D is possibly TRBD1 (5 bases). V was shortened by 4 bases and J by 3 bases, with 12 bases between the two germline ends. The CDR3 contains 15 residues. Germline CDR1 KGHSH, CDR2 LQKENI. The CDR3 DNA sequence: TGTGCCAGCTCACGCGACCTAGGGGACACCGGGGAGCTGTTTTTT. Translating gives CASSRDLGDTGELFF.

The chain uses TRBV5-4 and TRBJ2-1; a weak D match, TRBD1 (5 bases). The CDR3 is 14 amino acids. Germline assignment: CDR1 SGHNT and CDR2 YYREEE (reference sequence). V lost 4 bases and J 5 bases, leaving 13 bases between the germline ends. CDR3 sequence reads: CASSPDSYHNEQFF. The CDR3 region has the DNA TGTGCCAGCAGCCCAGACAGTTACCACAATGAGCAGTTCTTC.